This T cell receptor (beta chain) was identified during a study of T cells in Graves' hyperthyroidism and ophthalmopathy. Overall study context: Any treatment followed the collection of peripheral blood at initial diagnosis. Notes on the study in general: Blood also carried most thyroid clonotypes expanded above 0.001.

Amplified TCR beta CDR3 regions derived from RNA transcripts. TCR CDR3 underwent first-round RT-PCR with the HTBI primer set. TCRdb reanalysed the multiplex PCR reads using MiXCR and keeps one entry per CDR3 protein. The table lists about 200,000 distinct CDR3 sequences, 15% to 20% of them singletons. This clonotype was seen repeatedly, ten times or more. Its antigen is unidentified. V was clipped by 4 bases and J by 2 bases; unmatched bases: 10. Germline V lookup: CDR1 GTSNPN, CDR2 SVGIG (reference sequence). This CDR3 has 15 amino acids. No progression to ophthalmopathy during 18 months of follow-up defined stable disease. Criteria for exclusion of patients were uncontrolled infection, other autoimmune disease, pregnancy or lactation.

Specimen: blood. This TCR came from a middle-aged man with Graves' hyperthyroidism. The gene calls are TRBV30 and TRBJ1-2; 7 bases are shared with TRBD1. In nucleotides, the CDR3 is TGTGCCTGGAAGGGCGGAATACAGGGGAACTATGGCTACACCTTC. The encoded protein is CAWKGGIQGNYGYTF.